A selection of T cell receptor beta chains follows, all from one sample in a study of CD8 T cells in ankylosing spondylitis. TCRdb re-called the 5' RACE reads through MiXCR, storing one row per CDR3 protein. The sample has around 540,000 distinct CDR3 sequences; about 13% are singletons. The sequenced sample consisted of blood, either unsorted or a sorted T cell fraction (not recorded which). All receptors come from a male donor with ankylosing spondylitis. The CDR3 runs from the conserved cysteine through the conserved F or W. A D gene is named only where the DNA matches it firmly. For some rows the clone size is stated as once, few or many, or as a class when expanded; others skip it.

CDR3nt: TGTGCCGGAGCGGGAGGGGCTTTGTACAATGAGCAGTTCTTC
CDR3aa: CAGAGGALYNEQFF
v_gene: TRBV7-9
j_gene: TRBJ2-1
len: 14
d_gene: TRBD2
abundance: NA

CDR3nt: TGCAGTGCTCACTGGTCGTCAAGCGGGATCACAGATACGCAGTATTTT
CDR3aa: CSAHWSSSGITDTQYF
v_gene: TRBV20-1
j_gene: TRBJ2-3
len: 16
d_gene: TRBD2
abundance: NA

CDR3nt: TGTGCCAGCAGCTTAGAGGTAGCGGGAGAATACGAGCAGTACTTC
CDR3aa: CASSLEVAGEYEQYF
v_gene: TRBV7-2
j_gene: TRBJ2-7
len: 15
d_gene: TRBD2
abundance: NA

CDR3nt: TGTGCCACCAGTCCAGGGGGCTCCTACAATGAGCAGTTCTTC
CDR3aa: CATSPGGSYNEQFF
v_gene: TRBV7-8
j_gene: TRBJ2-1
len: 14
d_gene: TRBD1
abundance: many

CDR3nt: TGCAGTGCTAGTCCGCTAGGTCGGACAGGGGTTCCCCCGCGGACTGAAGCTTTCTTT
CDR3aa: CSASPLGRTGVPPRTEAFF
v_gene: TRBV20-1
j_gene: TRBJ1-1
len: 19
d_gene: TRBD1
abundance: NA

CDR3nt: TGCGCCAGCAGCTTATCAAGTACCGGGGAGCTGTTTTTT
CDR3aa: CASSLSSTGELFF
v_gene: TRBV5-1
j_gene: TRBJ2-2
len: 13
d_gene: NA
abundance: many

CDR3nt: TGTGCCAGCAGCGGACTCGCCGGGACTGGCTACAATGAGCAGTTCTTC
CDR3aa: CASSGLAGTGYNEQFF
v_gene: TRBV5-6
j_gene: TRBJ2-1
len: 16
d_gene: NA
abundance: NA

CDR3nt: TGTGCCAGCAGCTTATTAGGGGTGAACACTGAAGCTTTCTTT
CDR3aa: CASSLLGVNTEAFF
v_gene: TRBV7-2
j_gene: TRBJ1-1
len: 14
d_gene: NA
abundance: few

CDR3nt: TGTGCCAGCAGCTTAGTGCTTTCCTACAATGAGCAGTTCTTC
CDR3aa: CASSLVLSYNEQFF
v_gene: TRBV7-9
j_gene: TRBJ2-1
len: 14
d_gene: NA
abundance: many

CDR3nt: TGTGCCAGCAGCCCAGCGGGAGTGATAATCGGCTCCTACAATGAGCAGTTCTTC
CDR3aa: CASSPAGVIIGSYNEQFF
v_gene: TRBV7-2
j_gene: TRBJ2-1
len: 18
d_gene: TRBD2
abundance: few

CDR3nt: TGTGCCAGCAGCTTGGACCAGGTGCGTGGCTACACCTTC
CDR3aa: CASSLDQVRGYTF
v_gene: TRBV12-3/TRBV12-4
j_gene: TRBJ1-2
len: 13
d_gene: NA
abundance: NA

CDR3nt: TGCAGCGCCTCCCTGGACTTCTCCTACGAGCAGTACTTC
CDR3aa: CSASLDFSYEQYF
v_gene: TRBV29-1
j_gene: TRBJ2-7
len: 13
d_gene: NA
abundance: few

CDR3nt: TGTGCCAGCAGGGGGGGTGGATTGGCCTACGAGCAGTACTTC
CDR3aa: CASRGGGLAYEQYF
v_gene: TRBV12-3/TRBV12-4
j_gene: TRBJ2-7
len: 14
d_gene: NA
abundance: NA

CDR3nt: TGTGCCAGCAGCGAAATTGGAAGGGTTAGCAATCAGCCCCAGCATTTT
CDR3aa: CASSEIGRVSNQPQHF
v_gene: TRBV16
j_gene: TRBJ1-5
len: 16
d_gene: NA
abundance: few

CDR3nt: TGTGCCACCAGTGCGGCTAGCGGCACCTACAATGAGCAGTTCTTC
CDR3aa: CATSAASGTYNEQFF
v_gene: TRBV24-1
j_gene: TRBJ2-1
len: 15
d_gene: TRBD2
abundance: many

CDR3nt: TGTGCCACCAGTGATCAACGGGGCCAGCGAAAGAATGAGCAGTTCTTC
CDR3aa: CATSDQRGQRKNEQFF
v_gene: TRBV24-1
j_gene: TRBJ2-1
len: 16
d_gene: NA
abundance: NA

CDR3nt: TGTGCCAGTAGCCCGGGCACTGGGGCAGGCACAGATACGCAGTATTTT
CDR3aa: CASSPGTGAGTDTQYF
v_gene: TRBV19
j_gene: TRBJ2-3
len: 16
d_gene: NA
abundance: NA

CDR3nt: TGCAGTGCTAGAGTTCCTGGGGGACAGAGCTCCTACGAGCAGTACTTC
CDR3aa: CSARVPGGQSSYEQYF
v_gene: TRBV20-1
j_gene: TRBJ2-7
len: 16
d_gene: TRBD1
abundance: NA

CDR3nt: TGCGCCAGCAGCCCAGCCGGGACAGGGCTCGGGCGCTACACCTTC
CDR3aa: CASSPAGTGLGRYTF
v_gene: TRBV4-1
j_gene: TRBJ1-2
len: 15
d_gene: TRBD1
abundance: many

CDR3nt: TGCAGTGCTAGACTAAGACTAGCGGGAGGGGATTACGAGCAGTTCTTC
CDR3aa: CSARLRLAGGDYEQFF
v_gene: TRBV20-1
j_gene: TRBJ2-1
len: 16
d_gene: TRBD2
abundance: few

CDR3nt: TGTGCCAGCAGCGCAACATCCAGCACAGATACGCAGTATTTT
CDR3aa: CASSATSSTDTQYF
v_gene: TRBV7-9
j_gene: TRBJ2-3
len: 14
d_gene: NA
abundance: many

CDR3nt: TGTGCCAGCAGTACCTTGGGACAGGGACTAGCGGGAGGAGCTACCGGGGAGCTGTTTTTT
CDR3aa: CASSTLGQGLAGGATGELFF
v_gene: TRBV27
j_gene: TRBJ2-2
len: 20
d_gene: TRBD2
abundance: few

CDR3nt: TGTGCCACCAGCAGAGACAATCAGCCCCAGCATTTT
CDR3aa: CATSRDNQPQHF
v_gene: TRBV15
j_gene: TRBJ1-5
len: 12
d_gene: NA
abundance: many

CDR3nt: TGTGCCAGCAGTGTCAACACAAACATAATCTATGGCTACACCTTC
CDR3aa: CASSVNTNIIYGYTF
v_gene: TRBV2
j_gene: TRBJ1-2
len: 15
d_gene: NA
abundance: NA

CDR3nt: TGTGCCAGCAGCCCCTTAGCGGGAGGGCCGGAAAATGAGCAGTTCTTC
CDR3aa: CASSPLAGGPENEQFF
v_gene: TRBV11-2
j_gene: TRBJ2-1
len: 16
d_gene: TRBD2
abundance: NA

CDR3nt: TGTGCTAGTGCCCAGGGGGGGATAGAGACCCAGTACTTC
CDR3aa: CASAQGGIETQYF
v_gene: TRBV12-5
j_gene: TRBJ2-5
len: 13
d_gene: NA
abundance: few

CDR3nt: TGTGCCACCAGCAGCGCCCGACAGATCTCTGGAAACACCATATATTTT
CDR3aa: CATSSARQISGNTIYF
v_gene: TRBV15
j_gene: TRBJ1-3
len: 16
d_gene: NA
abundance: NA

CDR3nt: TGTGCCAGCAGCCAAGATGAGGGGACTAACTATGGCTACACCTTC
CDR3aa: CASSQDEGTNYGYTF
v_gene: TRBV4-2
j_gene: TRBJ1-2
len: 15
d_gene: NA
abundance: NA

CDR3nt: TGCAGTGCTAGTCCCGGGGCTGGAAACACCATATATTTT
CDR3aa: CSASPGAGNTIYF
v_gene: TRBV20-1
j_gene: TRBJ1-3
len: 13
d_gene: NA
abundance: NA

CDR3nt: TGCAGTGGACTAGCGGGAGAGACCCAGTACTTC
CDR3aa: CSGLAGETQYF
v_gene: TRBV20-1
j_gene: TRBJ2-5
len: 11
d_gene: TRBD2
abundance: few

CDR3nt: TGTGCCAGCAGCTTAGAGGTTGGCGCGGGAGTCGGGGTAGATACGCAGTATTTT
CDR3aa: CASSLEVGAGVGVDTQYF
v_gene: TRBV11-1
j_gene: TRBJ2-3
len: 18
d_gene: TRBD2
abundance: NA

CDR3nt: TGTGCCAGCAGCTTCTGGGGACCGTTTCAGGGAGGCAATGAGCAGTTCTTC
CDR3aa: CASSFWGPFQGGNEQFF
v_gene: TRBV11-2
j_gene: TRBJ2-1
len: 17
d_gene: NA
abundance: few

CDR3nt: TGTGCCAGCAGCCCGCGGACAGTCTATAATTCACCCCTCCACTTT
CDR3aa: CASSPRTVYNSPLHF
v_gene: TRBV7-9
j_gene: TRBJ1-6
len: 15
d_gene: NA
abundance: NA

CDR3nt: TGTGCCAGCAGCCAACGACTAGGGGGCACAGATACGCAGTATTTT
CDR3aa: CASSQRLGGTDTQYF
v_gene: TRBV7-9
j_gene: TRBJ2-3
len: 15
d_gene: NA
abundance: NA

CDR3nt: TGTGCTAGTGGTTTAGGACTAGCGGATTACAATGAGCAGTTCTTC
CDR3aa: CASGLGLADYNEQFF
v_gene: TRBV12-5
j_gene: TRBJ2-1
len: 15
d_gene: TRBD2
abundance: many

CDR3nt: TGCGCCAGCAGCTTGGGGGACAACAAGAACACTGAAGCTTTCTTT
CDR3aa: CASSLGDNKNTEAFF
v_gene: TRBV5-1
j_gene: TRBJ1-1
len: 15
d_gene: NA
abundance: few

CDR3nt: TGTGCCAGCAGCCCTGACACCCCTAATTCACCCCTCCACTTT
CDR3aa: CASSPDTPNSPLHF
v_gene: TRBV12-3/TRBV12-4
j_gene: TRBJ1-6
len: 14
d_gene: NA
abundance: NA

CDR3nt: TGCAGTGCTCCGGACCGGGACAGGGCCGTCTACGAGCAGTACTTC
CDR3aa: CSAPDRDRAVYEQYF
v_gene: TRBV20-1
j_gene: TRBJ2-7
len: 15
d_gene: TRBD1
abundance: few

CDR3nt: TGTGCCACCCGTGAGACCGGACAGGGTTCGGGGCAGTTCTTC
CDR3aa: CATRETGQGSGQFF
v_gene: TRBV10-3
j_gene: TRBJ2-1
len: 14
d_gene: TRBD1
abundance: NA

CDR3nt: TGCGCCAGCAGCCAAGATGCGGCCCGTTTGAACAATGAGCAGTTCTTC
CDR3aa: CASSQDAARLNNEQFF
v_gene: TRBV4-1
j_gene: TRBJ2-1
len: 16
d_gene: NA
abundance: few

CDR3nt: TGTGCCAGCAGCTCGGGGGAGAATCAGCCCCAGCATTTT
CDR3aa: CASSSGENQPQHF
v_gene: TRBV5-4
j_gene: TRBJ1-5
len: 13
d_gene: NA
abundance: NA

CDR3nt: TGTGCCAGCAGCCAAGAGAACACAGGGTCGGGAACCGGGGAGCTGTTTTTT
CDR3aa: CASSQENTGSGTGELFF
v_gene: TRBV3-1
j_gene: TRBJ2-2
len: 17
d_gene: NA
abundance: many

CDR3nt: TGTGCCAGCAGCCCGGAGAGGGCTGCTGAAAAACTGTTTTTT
CDR3aa: CASSPERAAEKLFF
v_gene: TRBV7-2
j_gene: TRBJ1-4
len: 14
d_gene: NA
abundance: NA

CDR3nt: TGTGCCAGCAGTTTGGGACTAGCGGCCCTCTACAATGAGCAGTTCTTC
CDR3aa: CASSLGLAALYNEQFF
v_gene: TRBV12-3/TRBV12-4
j_gene: TRBJ2-1
len: 16
d_gene: TRBD2
abundance: NA

CDR3nt: TGTGCCACTGTCCGGGGAGGGATTAACACTGAAGCTTTCTTT
CDR3aa: CATVRGGINTEAFF
v_gene: TRBV27
j_gene: TRBJ1-1
len: 14
d_gene: NA
abundance: NA

CDR3nt: TGTGCCAGCAGTTTAGGGGAGAATCAGCCCCAGCATTTT
CDR3aa: CASSLGENQPQHF
v_gene: TRBV6-6
j_gene: TRBJ1-5
len: 13
d_gene: NA
abundance: many